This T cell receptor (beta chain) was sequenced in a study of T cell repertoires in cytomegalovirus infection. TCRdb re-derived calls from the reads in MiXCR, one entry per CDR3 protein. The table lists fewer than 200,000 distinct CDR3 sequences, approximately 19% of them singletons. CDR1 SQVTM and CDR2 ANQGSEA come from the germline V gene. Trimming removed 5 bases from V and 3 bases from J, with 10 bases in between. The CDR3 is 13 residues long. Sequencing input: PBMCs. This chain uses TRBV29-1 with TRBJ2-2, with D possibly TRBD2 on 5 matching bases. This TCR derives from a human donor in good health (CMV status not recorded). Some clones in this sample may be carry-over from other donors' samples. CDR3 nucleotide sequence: TGCAGCGTTTCGGGATCCTACACCGGGGAGCTGTTTTTT. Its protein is CSVSGSYTGELFF.